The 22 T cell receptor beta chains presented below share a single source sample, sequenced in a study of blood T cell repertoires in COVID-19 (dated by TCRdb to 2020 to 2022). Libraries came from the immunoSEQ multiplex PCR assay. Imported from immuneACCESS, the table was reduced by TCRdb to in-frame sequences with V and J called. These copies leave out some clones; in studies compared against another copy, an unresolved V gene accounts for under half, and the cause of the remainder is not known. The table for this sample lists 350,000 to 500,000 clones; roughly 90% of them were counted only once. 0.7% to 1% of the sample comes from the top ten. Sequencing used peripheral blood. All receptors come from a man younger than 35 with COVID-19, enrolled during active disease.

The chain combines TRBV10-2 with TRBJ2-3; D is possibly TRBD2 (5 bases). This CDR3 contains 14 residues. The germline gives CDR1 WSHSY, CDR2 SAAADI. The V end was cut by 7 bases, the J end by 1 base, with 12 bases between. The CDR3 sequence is CASTEGKGTDTQYF. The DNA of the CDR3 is TGCGCCAGCACCGAGGGTAAGGGCACAGATACGCAGTATTTT.

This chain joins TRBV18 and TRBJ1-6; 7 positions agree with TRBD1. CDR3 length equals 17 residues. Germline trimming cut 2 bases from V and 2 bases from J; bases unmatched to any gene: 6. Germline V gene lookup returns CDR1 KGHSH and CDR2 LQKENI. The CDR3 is CASSPARDRAYNSPLHF. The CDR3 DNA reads TGTGCCAGCTCACCAGCCCGGGACAGAGCCTATAATTCACCCCTCCACTTT. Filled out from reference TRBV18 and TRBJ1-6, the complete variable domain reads NAGVMQNPRHLVRRRGQEARLRCSPMKGHSHVYWYRQLPEEGLKFMVYLQKENIIDESGMPKERFSAEFPKEGPSILRIQQVVRGDSAAYFCASSPARDRAYNSPLHFGNGTRLTVT.

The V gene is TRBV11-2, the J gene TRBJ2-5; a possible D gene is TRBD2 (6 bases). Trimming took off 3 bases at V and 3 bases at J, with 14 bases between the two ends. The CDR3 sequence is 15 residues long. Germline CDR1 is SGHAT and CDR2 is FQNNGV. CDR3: CASSFAGTLKETQYF. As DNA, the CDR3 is TGTGCCAGCAGCTTTGCCGGGACTTTAAAAGAGACCCAGTACTTC.

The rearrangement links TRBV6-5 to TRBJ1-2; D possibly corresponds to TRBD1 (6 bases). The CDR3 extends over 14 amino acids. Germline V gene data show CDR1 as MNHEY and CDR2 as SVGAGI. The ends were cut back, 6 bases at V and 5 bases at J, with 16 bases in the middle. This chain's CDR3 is CASSLHRQEYGYTF. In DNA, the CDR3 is TGTGCCAGCAGCCTCCATCGACAGGAATATGGCTACACCTTC.

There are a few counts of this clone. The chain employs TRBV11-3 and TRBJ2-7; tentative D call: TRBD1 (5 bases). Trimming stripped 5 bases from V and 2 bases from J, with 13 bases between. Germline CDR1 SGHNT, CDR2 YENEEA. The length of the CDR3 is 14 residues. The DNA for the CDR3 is TGTGCCAGCAGCCCGGGCAGGGCCCCCTACGAGCAGTACTTC. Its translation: CASSPGRAPYEQYF.

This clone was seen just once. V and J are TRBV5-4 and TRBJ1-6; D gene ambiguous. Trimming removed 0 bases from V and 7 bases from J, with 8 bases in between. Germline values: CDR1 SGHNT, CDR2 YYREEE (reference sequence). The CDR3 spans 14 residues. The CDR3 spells CASSLGGSNSPLHF. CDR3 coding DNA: TGTGCCAGCAGCTTGGGCGGCAGCAATTCACCCCTCCACTTT. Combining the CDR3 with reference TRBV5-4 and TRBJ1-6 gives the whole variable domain ETGVTQSPTHLIKTRGQQVTLRCSSQSGHNTVSWYQQALGQGPQFIFQYYREEENGRGNFPPRFSGLQFPNYSSELNVNALELDDSALYLCASSLGGSNSPLHFGNGTRLTVT.

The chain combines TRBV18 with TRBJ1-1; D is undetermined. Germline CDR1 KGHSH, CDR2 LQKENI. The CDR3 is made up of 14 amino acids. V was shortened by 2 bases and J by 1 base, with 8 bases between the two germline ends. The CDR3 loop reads CASSPSIKNTEAFF. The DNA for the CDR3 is TGTGCCAGCTCACCATCCATCAAGAACACTGAAGCTTTCTTT.

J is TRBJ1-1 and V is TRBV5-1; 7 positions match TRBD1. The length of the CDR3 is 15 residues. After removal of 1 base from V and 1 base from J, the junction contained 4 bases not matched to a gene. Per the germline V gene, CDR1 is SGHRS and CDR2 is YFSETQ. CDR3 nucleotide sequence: TGCGCCAGCAGCTTGCGGAGGGGGCCGAACACTGAAGCTTTCTTT. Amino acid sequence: CASSLRRGPNTEAFF.

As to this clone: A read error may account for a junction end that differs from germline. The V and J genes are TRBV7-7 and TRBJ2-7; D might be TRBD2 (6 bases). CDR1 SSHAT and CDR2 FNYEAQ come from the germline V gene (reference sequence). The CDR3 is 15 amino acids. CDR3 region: CASSHPRGGSYEQYF. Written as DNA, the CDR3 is TGTGCTAGCAGCCACCCGCGGGGAGGTTCCTACGAGCAGTACTTC.

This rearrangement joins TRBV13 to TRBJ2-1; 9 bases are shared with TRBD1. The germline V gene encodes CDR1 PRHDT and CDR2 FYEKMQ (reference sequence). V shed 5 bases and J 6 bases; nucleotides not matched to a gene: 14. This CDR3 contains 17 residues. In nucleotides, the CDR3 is TGTGCCAGCAGCCCCCTCGACAGGGGGATCTTGGGCAATGAGCAGTTCTTC. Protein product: CASSPLDRGILGNEQFF.

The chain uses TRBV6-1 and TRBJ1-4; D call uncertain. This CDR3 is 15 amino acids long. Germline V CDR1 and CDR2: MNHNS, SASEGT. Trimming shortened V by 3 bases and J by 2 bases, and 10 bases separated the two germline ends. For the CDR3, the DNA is TGTGCCAGCAGTGAGTTGGGCGGGACTAATGAAAAACTGTTTTTT. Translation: CASSELGGTNEKLFF.

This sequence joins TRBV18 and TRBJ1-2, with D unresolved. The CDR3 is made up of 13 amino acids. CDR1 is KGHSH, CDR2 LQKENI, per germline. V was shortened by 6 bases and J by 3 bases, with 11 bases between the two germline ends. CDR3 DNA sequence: TGTGCCAGCTCCCCCAATTTTGACTATGGCTACACCTTC. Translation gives CASSPNFDYGYTF.

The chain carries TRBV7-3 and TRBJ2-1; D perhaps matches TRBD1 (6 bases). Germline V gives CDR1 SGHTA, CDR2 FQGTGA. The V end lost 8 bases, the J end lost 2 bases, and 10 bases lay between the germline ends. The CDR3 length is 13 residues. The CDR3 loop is CASARTAYNEQFF. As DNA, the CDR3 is TGTGCCAGCGCGAGGACAGCCTACAATGAGCAGTTCTTC.

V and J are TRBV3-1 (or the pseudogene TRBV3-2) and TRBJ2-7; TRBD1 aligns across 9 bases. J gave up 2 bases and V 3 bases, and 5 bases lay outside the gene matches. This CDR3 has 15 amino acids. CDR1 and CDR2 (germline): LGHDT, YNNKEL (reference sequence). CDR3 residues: CASSQSGQGAYEQYF. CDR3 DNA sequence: TGTGCCAGCAGCCAGTCGGGACAGGGTGCCTACGAGCAGTACTTC.

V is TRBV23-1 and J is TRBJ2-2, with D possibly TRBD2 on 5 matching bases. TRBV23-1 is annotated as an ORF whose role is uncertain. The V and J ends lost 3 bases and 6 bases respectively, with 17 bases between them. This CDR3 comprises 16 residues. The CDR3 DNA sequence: TGCGCCAGCAGTCAGCCGAGGGTCCATGTGGCCGGGGAGCTGTTTTTT. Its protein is CASSQPRVHVAGELFF.

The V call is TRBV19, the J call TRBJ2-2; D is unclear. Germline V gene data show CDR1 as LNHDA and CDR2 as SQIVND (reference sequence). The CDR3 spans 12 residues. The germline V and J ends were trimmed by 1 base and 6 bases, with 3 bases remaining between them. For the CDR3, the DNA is TGTGCCAGTAGTATAGCTCCCGGGGAGCTGTTTTTT. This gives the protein CASSIAPGELFF.

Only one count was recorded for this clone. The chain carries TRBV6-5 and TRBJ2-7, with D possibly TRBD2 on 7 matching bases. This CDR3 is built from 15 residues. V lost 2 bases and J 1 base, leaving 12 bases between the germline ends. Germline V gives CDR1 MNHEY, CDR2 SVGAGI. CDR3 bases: TGTGCCAGCAGTTACGAAGGGGGGGTTTCCTACGAGCAGTACTTC. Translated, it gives CASSYEGGVSYEQYF.

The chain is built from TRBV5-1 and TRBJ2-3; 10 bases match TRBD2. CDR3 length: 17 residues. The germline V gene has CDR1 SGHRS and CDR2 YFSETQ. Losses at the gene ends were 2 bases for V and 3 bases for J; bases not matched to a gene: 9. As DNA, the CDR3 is TGCGCCAGCAGCTTTATAGGGCTAGCGGGGGTTACAGATACGCAGTATTTT. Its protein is CASSFIGLAGVTDTQYF.

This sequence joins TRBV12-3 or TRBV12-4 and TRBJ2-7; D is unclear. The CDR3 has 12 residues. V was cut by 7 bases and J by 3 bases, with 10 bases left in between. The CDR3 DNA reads TGTGCCAGCACCCGGTCTGGCTACGAGCAGTACTTC. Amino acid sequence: CASTRSGYEQYF.

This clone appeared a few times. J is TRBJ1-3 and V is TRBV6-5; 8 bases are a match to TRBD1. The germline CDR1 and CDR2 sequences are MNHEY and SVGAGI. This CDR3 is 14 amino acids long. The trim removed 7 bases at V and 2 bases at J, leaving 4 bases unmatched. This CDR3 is CASTTGGTGNTIYF. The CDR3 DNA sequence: TGTGCCAGCACTACAGGGGGAACTGGAAACACCATATATTTT.

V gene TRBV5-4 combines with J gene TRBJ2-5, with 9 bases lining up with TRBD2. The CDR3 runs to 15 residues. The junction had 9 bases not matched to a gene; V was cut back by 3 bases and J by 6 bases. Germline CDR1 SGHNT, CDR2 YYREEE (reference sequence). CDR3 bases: TGTGCCAGCAGCTACAGCGGGGGGCAGTTAAAGACCCAGTACTTC. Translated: CASSYSGGQLKTQYF. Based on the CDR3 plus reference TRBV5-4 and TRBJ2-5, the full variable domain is ETGVTQSPTHLIKTRGQQVTLRCSSQSGHNTVSWYQQALGQGPQFIFQYYREEENGRGNFPPRFSGLQFPNYSSELNVNALELDDSALYLCASSYSGGQLKTQYFGPGTRLLVL.

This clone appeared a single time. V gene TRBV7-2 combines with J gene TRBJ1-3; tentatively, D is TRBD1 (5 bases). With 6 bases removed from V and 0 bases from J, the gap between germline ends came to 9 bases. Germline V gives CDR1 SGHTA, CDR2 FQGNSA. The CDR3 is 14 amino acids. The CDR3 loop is CASSVQVSGNTIYF. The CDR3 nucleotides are TGTGCCAGCAGTGTACAGGTCTCTGGAAACACCATATATTTT.